One and the same sample provided the 24 T cell receptor beta chains below, sequenced in a study of blood T cells in healthy people across ages. A second PCR of roughly 7 to 11 cycles used a sample-barcoded 5' primer and a J-beta primer mix. Via MiXCR, TCRdb re-called the 5' RACE reads, giving one row per CDR3 protein. This sample has some 1,800,000 distinct CDR3 sequences, with about 39% found just once. Source material: blood. These receptors were taken from a human donor in good health.

V gene TRBV20-1 combines with J gene TRBJ1-5; 8 bases match TRBD1. CDR1 DFQATT and CDR2 SNEGSKA come from the germline V gene (reference sequence). There are 14 residues in the CDR3. V trimming: 6 bases; J trimming: 5 bases; junction bases outside the gene matches: 9. The CDR3 region has the DNA TGCAGTGCGGATCACAGGGGGAGTCATCAGCCCCAGCATTTT. It yields the protein CSADHRGSHQPQHF.

The J gene is TRBJ1-5, the V gene TRBV20-1; D is ambiguous. V was shortened by 3 bases and J by 2 bases, with 14 bases between the two germline ends. CDR1 is DFQATT and CDR2 is SNEGSKA in the germline V gene (reference sequence). The CDR3 loop spans 15 amino acids. In DNA form, the CDR3 reads TGCAGTGCTAGCTCCGGGTCTCGGGGCAATCAGCCCCAGCATTTT. Encoded protein: CSASSGSRGNQPQHF.

This clonotype has a handful of counts. The chain couples TRBV4-3 to TRBJ1-6; D possibly corresponds to TRBD1 (6 bases). Germline-derived CDR1 and CDR2 are LGHNA and YSLEER. This CDR3 is 16 amino acids long. V was pared by 4 bases and J by 12 bases, with 22 bases between. The CDR3 sequence is CASSRDRPDSRVPLHF. The DNA for the CDR3 is TGCGCCAGCAGCCGTGACAGGCCCGATAGCCGGGTACCCCTCCACTTT.

There are many counts of this clonotype. The chain has TRBV7-2 and TRBJ2-7; 8 bases map to TRBD2. The CDR3 is 14 amino acids. Trimming at V came to 1 base and at J to 3 bases, leaving 2 bases not matched to a gene. Germline CDR1 reads SGHTA; CDR2 reads FQGNSA. CDR3 in amino acids: CASSLDGTSYEQYF. CDR3 sequence (DNA): TGTGCCAGCAGCTTAGACGGGACTAGCTACGAGCAGTACTTC.

The CDR3 sequence: CASRASGRSTDTQYF. The CDR3 DNA reads as TGTGCCAGCAGGGCTAGCGGGCGAAGCACAGATACGCAGTATTTT. This chain joins TRBV2 and TRBJ2-3, with TRBD2 identical over 8 bases. Germline values: CDR1 SNHLY, CDR2 FYNNEI. V was clipped by 6 bases and J by 0 bases; unmatched bases: 5. This CDR3 has 15 residues.

There are a few counts of this clonotype. The genes are TRBV7-2 and TRBJ1-2; TRBD1 aligns across 7 bases. Germline CDR1 and CDR2: SGHTA and FQGNSA. CDR3 length: 16 amino acids. V dropped 5 bases and J dropped 0; count of bases not matched to a gene: 9. The CDR3 loop is CASSIGRGRANYGYTF. The CDR3 DNA follows: TGTGCCAGCAGCATAGGGAGGGGGCGCGCTAACTATGGCTACACCTTC.

This chain links TRBV9 with TRBJ1-5, with a weak D call TRBD1 (5 bases). Trimming stripped 4 bases from V and 5 bases from J, with 13 bases between. The germline CDR1 and CDR2 sequences are SGDLS and YYNGEE. CDR3 length: 14 residues. The CDR3 DNA reads TGTGCCAGCAGCCAAGAGGTAGGGGATCAGCCCCAGCATTTT. It specifies CASSQEVGDQPQHF.

The chain carries TRBV11-2 and TRBJ2-5; D is undetermined. The V and J ends lost 0 bases and 4 bases respectively, with 6 bases between them. CDR3 length equals 13 residues. CDR1 is SGHAT, CDR2 FQNNGV, per germline. CDR3 nucleotide sequence: TGTGCCAGCAGCTTAGATCTATTAGAGACCCAGTACTTC. Encoded protein: CASSLDLLETQYF.

V gene TRBV27 combines with J gene TRBJ2-3, with D uncertain. Germline CDR1 is MNHEY and CDR2 is SMNVEV (reference sequence). The length of the CDR3 is 14 residues. V lost 5 bases, J lost 2 bases, and 11 bases lay in between. The CDR3 sequence: CASSPWPITDTQYF. CDR3 sequence (DNA): TGTGCCAGCAGTCCGTGGCCTATCACAGATACGCAGTATTTT.

The V gene is TRBV28, the J gene TRBJ2-5; the D gene is possibly TRBD1 (5 bases). The ends were cut back, 7 bases at V and 5 bases at J, with 11 bases in the middle. From germline, CDR1 is MDHEN and CDR2 SYDVKM. The CDR3 is 12 residues long. The CDR3 nucleotides read TGTGCCAGCACCTCTAACAGGGAGACCCAGTACTTC. This translates into CASTSNRETQYF.

This clonotype was observed a handful of times. The gene calls are TRBV20-1 and TRBJ2-7, with 10 bases identical to TRBD2. Germline V lookup: CDR1 DFQATT, CDR2 SNEGSKA (reference sequence). J gave up 2 bases and V 0 bases, and 1 base lay outside the gene matches. CDR3 length: 14 amino acids. The CDR3 loop is CSARELAGTYEQYF. The CDR3 DNA reads TGCAGTGCTAGAGAACTAGCGGGAACCTACGAGCAGTACTTC.

The rearrangement uses TRBV5-1 and TRBJ2-1; D gene ambiguous. In germline, CDR1 is SGHRS, CDR2 YFSETQ. V lost 0 bases and J lost 12, with 7 bases in between. This CDR3 has 11 amino acids. The CDR3 spells CASSLDRLQFF. The CDR3, as DNA: TGCGCCAGCAGCTTGGACAGACTGCAGTTCTTC.

The rearrangement links TRBV12-3 or TRBV12-4 to TRBJ2-1; TRBD1 or TRBD2 may be the D gene (5 bases each). The CDR3 is 15 residues long. V dropped 6 bases and J dropped 0 bases, with 12 bases sitting between them. CDR3 sequence: CASRLGTFSYNEQFF. The CDR3, as DNA: TGTGCCAGCAGACTAGGGACGTTCTCCTACAATGAGCAGTTCTTC.

This clonotype has more than one count but fewer than ten. This sequence joins TRBV7-2 and TRBJ1-2; D perhaps matches TRBD1 (5 bases). The V end was cut by 1 base, the J end by 6 bases, with 12 bases between. Germline V lookup: CDR1 SGHTA, CDR2 FQGNSA. This CDR3 contains 14 residues. The CDR3 region has the DNA TGTGCCAGCAGCTTAGAACCGGGGCAGGATGGCTACACCTTC. This sequence encodes CASSLEPGQDGYTF.

The chain joins TRBV29-1 to TRBJ2-2, with 10 bases fitting TRBD1. The CDR3 is 14 residues long. Germline V gene sequence: CDR1 SQVTM, CDR2 ANQGSEA. V gave up 3 bases and J gave up 6 bases; unmatched junction bases: 4. CDR3 nucleotide sequence: TGCAGCGTTGAGGGGACAGGGGTGGCCGGGGAGCTGTTTTTT. Translated: CSVEGTGVAGELFF.

The rearrangement joins TRBV13 to TRBJ2-1, with D perhaps assigned TRBD1 or TRBD2 (5 bases each). Trimming shortened V by 3 bases and J by 5 bases, and 11 bases separated the two germline ends. The CDR3 consists of 14 residues. Per germline, CDR1 PRHDT and CDR2 FYEKMQ (reference sequence). The CDR3 region is CASSLGTYDNEQFF. CDR3 sequence (DNA): TGTGCCAGCAGCTTGGGGACCTATGACAATGAGCAGTTCTTC.

The rearrangement joins TRBV29-1 to TRBJ2-2; 9 bases align to TRBD1. V shed 7 bases, J shed 4 bases, and the junction held 4 bases outside the gene matches. The germline V gene encodes CDR1 SQVTM and CDR2 ANQGSEA. This CDR3 is built from 13 residues. The CDR3 DNA sequence: TGCAGCGCCGAACAGGGGGCCACCGGGGAGCTGTTTTTT. Its protein product is CSAEQGATGELFF.

The chain carries TRBV13 and TRBJ1-2; D unclear. Germline CDR1 reads PRHDT; CDR2 reads FYEKMQ (reference sequence). The V gene lost 5 bases and the J gene lost 4 bases, with 23 bases spanning the gap. The CDR3 has 17 amino acids. CDR3 DNA sequence: TGTGCCAGCAGCGCCCGCCGGGCAGCACAACACCTCTATGGCTACACCTTC. Protein: CASSARRAAQHLYGYTF.

The chain has TRBV27 and TRBJ1-1; unclear D gene. This CDR3 is 15 amino acids long. Germline V gene data show CDR1 as MNHEY and CDR2 as SMNVEV (reference sequence). Between the trimmed V and J ends, which lost 6 bases and 1 base, there was a span of 15 bases. The CDR3 DNA reads as TGTGCCAGCAGCCCCAGTTATGTCCCGAACACTGAAGCTTTCTTT. Its protein is CASSPSYVPNTEAFF.

This clonotype was counted between two and nine times. This chain connects TRBV28 to TRBJ1-1; D unclear. V lost 8 bases, J lost 5 bases, and 12 bases lay in between. CDR3 length: 12 residues. Germline V gene data show CDR1 as MDHEN and CDR2 as SYDVKM. The chain's CDR3 is CASDGLGTEAFF. The CDR3 nucleotides read TGTGCCAGCGACGGACTTGGGACTGAAGCTTTCTTT. Filled out from reference TRBV28 and TRBJ1-1, the complete variable domain reads DVKVTQSSRYLVKRTGEKVFLECVQDMDHENMFWYRQDPGLGLRLIYFSYDVKMKEKGDIPEGYSVSREKKERFSLILESASTNQTSMYLCASDGLGTEAFFGQGTRLTVV.

The genes are TRBV7-2 and TRBJ1-5; D is ambiguous. This CDR3 has 15 amino acids. Trimming left V 2 bases short and J 2 bases short, with 10 bases between. Per germline, CDR1 SGHTA and CDR2 FQGNSA. The CDR3 protein is CASSLSMGGNQPQHF. The CDR3 region has the DNA TGTGCCAGCAGCTTATCGATGGGTGGCAATCAGCCCCAGCATTTT.

The chain combines TRBV6-1 with TRBJ2-1, with TRBD2 identical over 8 bases. V dropped 3 bases and J dropped 9; count of bases not matched to a gene: 10. Per germline, CDR1 MNHNS and CDR2 SASEGT. The CDR3 runs 15 residues. The CDR3 loop reads CASSDAASGSIEQFF. In DNA form, the CDR3 reads TGTGCCAGCAGTGATGCGGCTAGCGGGTCGATTGAGCAGTTCTTC.

The chain couples TRBV5-6 to TRBJ1-5; D remains ambiguous. The end of the DNA aligns better with TRBJ2-3, so the J call may be wrong. This CDR3 comprises 13 residues. Germline CDR1 and CDR2: SGHDT and YYEEEE. The CDR3 coding sequence is TGTGCCAGCAGCTTTGCCCCCAATCAGCCCCAGTATTTT. As protein: CASSFAPNQPQYF.

This clonotype has only a few counts. The chain combines TRBV20-1 with TRBJ2-1; TRBD2 is a possible D gene (6 bases). Germline assignment: CDR1 DFQATT and CDR2 SNEGSKA (reference sequence). V shed 0 bases and J shed 7 bases, with 16 bases lying between them. There are 15 residues in the CDR3. CDR3 region: CSARDRSSSGNEQFF. In nucleotides, the CDR3 is TGCAGTGCTAGAGATCGTTCTAGCAGCGGGAATGAGCAGTTCTTC.